These T cell receptor beta chains were read from a single sample in a study of blood T cell repertoires in COVID-19. Data came from immunoSEQ multiplex PCR; TCRdb stores just in-frame clones and leaves some out. The table records roughly 400,000 clones, around 90% of them present only once. The sample taken for sequencing was PBMCs or T cells enriched from blood (not recorded which). All receptors derive from a woman between 35 and 50 years old with acute COVID-19. Each CDR3 is given with its conserved first and last residue.

V gene	J gene	CDR3 protein
TRBV5-1	TRBJ2-7	CASSLGGTAYEQYF
TRBV10-3	TRBJ1-4	CAIRGDRGDEKLFF
TRBV3-1/TRBV3-2	TRBJ2-1	CASSQVLAGGLGEQFF
TRBV4-1	TRBJ2-7	CASSPPGRVHEQYF
TRBV6-5	TRBJ1-2	CASSTGSNYGYTF
TRBV30	TRBJ1-4	CAWSGGRANEKLFF
TRBV7-9	TRBJ2-7	CASSPWAGNYEQYF
TRBV5-6	TRBJ1-6	CASSFDRNSPLHF
TRBV10-3	TRBJ2-5	CAISDRNQETQYF
TRBV6-5	TRBJ1-5	CAASKTYQPQHF
TRBV19	TRBJ2-3	CASSIVSGGGDTQYF
TRBV27	TRBJ2-2	CASSLLAQAGTGELFF
TRBV5-4	TRBJ2-3	CASSSQGGTQYF
TRBV15	TRBJ2-7	CATSRDMTGWDEQYF
TRBV7-8	TRBJ2-1	CASRPGGQGENEQFF
TRBV5-5	TRBJ1-2	CASSWGGFNYGYTF
TRBV6-4	TRBJ2-7	CASGYGQGPYPGEQYF
TRBV5-3	TRBJ1-5	CARRGDSRDQPQHF
TRBV20-1	TRBJ2-5	CSANDVAGGQETQYF
TRBV24-1	TRBJ1-1	CAKRWGNTEAFF
TRBV5-6	TRBJ2-7	CASGTGTGQWEQYF
TRBV30	TRBJ1-6	CAWRTRQASLHF
TRBV24-1	TRBJ2-2	CATSDSKASGAPNTGELFF
TRBV25-1	TRBJ1-4	CAPQTPTNEKLFF
TRBV5-4	TRBJ2-7	CASSTTGGKGEQYF
TRBV20-1	TRBJ2-3	CSASVASGGVNPYTQYF
TRBV6-2/TRBV6-3	TRBJ2-7	CASSGRKGPYEQYF
TRBV5-1	TRBJ1-4	CASSFRDRVDEKLFF
TRBV5-1	TRBJ2-3	CASSYGQGHTQYF
TRBV24-1	TRBJ2-7	CATSEPDRGDPYEQYF
TRBV3-1/TRBV3-2	TRBJ2-4	CASSHQPTGGNIQYF
TRBV6-1	TRBJ1-5	CASSENSGLGNQPQHF
TRBV9	TRBJ1-6	CASSVEYRANSPLHF
TRBV3-1/TRBV3-2	TRBJ1-1	CASSQTGYGAFF
TRBV30	TRBJ1-6	CAWSGTASSYNSPLHF
TRBV2	TRBJ2-3	CASSERTGGIDTQYF
TRBV27	TRBJ1-1	CASSLTGVVGTEAFF
TRBV6-5	TRBJ2-7	CASSWDRGMYEQYF
TRBV7-2	TRBJ1-5	CASSLVGGSNQPQHF
TRBV5-1	TRBJ2-3	CASSHAAFQTDTQYF
TRBV30	TRBJ1-2	CAWKGAAGYTF
TRBV11-3	TRBJ2-3	CASSQGPASTDTQYF
TRBV11-2	TRBJ2-5	CASRQQGQETQYF
TRBV19	TRBJ2-2	CASSATGGWTGELFF
TRBV19	TRBJ2-2	CASMGGPGTGELFF
TRBV2	TRBJ1-6	CASYRGGNSPLHF
TRBV10-3	TRBJ2-7	CAIKTGTGPYEQYF
TRBV19	TRBJ1-4	CASTGTTNEKLFF
TRBV11-2	TRBJ2-3	CASSLESRAVGTDTQYF
TRBV5-1	TRBJ2-1	CASSLSTGLPNEQFF
TRBV2	TRBJ2-7	CASSEWGEGNYEQYF
TRBV5-1	TRBJ2-7	CASSLQQGVPEQYF
TRBV6-5	TRBJ1-5	CASHPGVGQPQHF
TRBV19	TRBJ2-3	CASSTPGTSGTDTQYF
TRBV29-1	TRBJ1-2	CSVEVGGANYGYTF